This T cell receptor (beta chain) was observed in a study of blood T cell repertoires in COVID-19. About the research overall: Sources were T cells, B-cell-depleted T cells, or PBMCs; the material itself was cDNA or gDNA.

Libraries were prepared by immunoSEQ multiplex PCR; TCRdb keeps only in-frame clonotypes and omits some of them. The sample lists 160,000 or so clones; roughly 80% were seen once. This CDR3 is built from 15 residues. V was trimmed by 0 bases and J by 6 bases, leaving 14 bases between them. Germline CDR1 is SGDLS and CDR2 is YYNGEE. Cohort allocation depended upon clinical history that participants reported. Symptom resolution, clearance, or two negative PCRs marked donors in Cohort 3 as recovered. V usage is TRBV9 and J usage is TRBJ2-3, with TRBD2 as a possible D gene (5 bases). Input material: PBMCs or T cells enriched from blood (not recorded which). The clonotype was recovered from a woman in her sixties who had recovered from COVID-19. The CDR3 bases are TGTGCCAGCAGCGTAGATAGCCTAGCCGGGGATACGCAGTATTTT. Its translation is CASSVDSLAGDTQYF.